What follows describes a single T cell receptor beta chain. No antigen is known for it. This record belongs to a study of vaccination effects on CD4 cells after COVID-19. With more than 9 days of culture completed, CD4+ T cells were isolated. Participants got two doses of BNT162b2 or mRNA-1273 vaccine. The table came from immunoSEQ multiplex PCR; TCRdb's copy has only in-frame clones and leaves some out. The table records 57,000 or so clones, about four fifths of them present only once. Unmatched junction bases numbered 15, after V lost 6 bases and J lost 10 bases. Per the germline V gene, CDR1 is SGHTA and CDR2 is FQGTGA. This CDR3 comprises 15 residues.

Sequences were derived from CD4+ T cells from PBMCs cultured without peptide, sampled after COVID-19 vaccination. This TCR derives from a human donor who received a COVID-19 vaccine. The V and J genes are TRBV7-3 and TRBJ2-1; 7 bases are a match to TRBD1. The CDR3 DNA sequence: TGTGCCAGCAGTCGTGACAGGGCGGGTCTAGGAGAGCAGTTCTTC. Translation: CASSRDRAGLGEQFF.